This note documents a single TCR beta chain sequence. CDR1 and CDR2 from the germline V gene are SGHAT and FQDESV (reference sequence). V dropped 5 bases and J dropped 4; count of bases not matched to a gene: 6. This CDR3 contains 14 residues. Authors' methods: Amplification from reference gene primers served as the basis for estimated nucleated cell counts. Here immunoSEQ multiplex PCR was the method, and the copy in TCRdb shows in-frame clones only, minus some. The V and J calls and clone size were taken over from that table, and D and trimming were inferred from the DNA. The repertoire holds 200,000 to 250,000 clones, with about 93% as singletons. The entry originates in a study of blood T cell repertoires in COVID-19.

The specimen was PBMCs or T cells enriched from blood (not recorded which). The chain recombines TRBV11-1 with TRBJ1-2, with 8 bases that match TRBD1. The sequence came from a woman younger than 35 who had recovered from COVID-19. Here the CDR3 reads CASSTRQGTYGYTF. The CDR3 DNA is TGTGCCAGCAGCACCCGACAGGGGACCTATGGCTACACCTTC.